This T cell receptor (beta chain) was documented in a study of CD8 T cells in ankylosing spondylitis. Study-wide findings and caveats: Earlier work had already found some motif variants in reactive arthritis synovial fluid and blood. In ankylosing spondylitis patients, matched synovial fluid reportedly showed significant enrichment of disease-linked clones.

CDR3 length: 14 residues. CDR1 is ENHRY and CDR2 is SYGVKD in the germline V gene. Trimming stripped 3 bases from V and 2 bases from J, with 9 bases between. Using its own MiXCR run on the 5' RACE reads, TCRdb lists one record per CDR3 protein. The sample includes about 44,000 distinct CDR3 sequences, about 10% of them seen just once. This clonotype was picked up many times. Its target is unknown. The sequence derives from a male donor with ankylosing spondylitis or in good health (not recorded which). Sequenced input: blood, either unsorted or a sorted T cell fraction (not recorded which). This rearrangement joins TRBV10-3 to TRBJ2-3; D might be TRBD1 (5 bases). CDR3 in amino acids: CAISENRFTDTQYF. In DNA form, the CDR3 reads TGTGCCATCAGTGAAAACAGGTTCACAGATACGCAGTATTTT.